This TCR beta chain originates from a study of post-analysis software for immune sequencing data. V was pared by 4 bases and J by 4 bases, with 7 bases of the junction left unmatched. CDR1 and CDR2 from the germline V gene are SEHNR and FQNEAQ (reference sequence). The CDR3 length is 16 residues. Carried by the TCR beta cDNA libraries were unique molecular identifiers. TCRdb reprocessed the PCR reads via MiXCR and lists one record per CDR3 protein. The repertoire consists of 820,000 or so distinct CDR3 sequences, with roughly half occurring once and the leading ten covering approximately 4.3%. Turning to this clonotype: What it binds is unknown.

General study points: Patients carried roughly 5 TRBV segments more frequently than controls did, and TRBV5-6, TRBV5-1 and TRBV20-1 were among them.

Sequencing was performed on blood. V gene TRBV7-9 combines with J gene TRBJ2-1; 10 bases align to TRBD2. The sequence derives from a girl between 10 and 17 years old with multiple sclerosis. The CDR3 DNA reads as TGTGCCAGCAGCTCCACCTGGACTAGCGGTTACAATGAGCAGTTCTTC. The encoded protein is CASSSTWTSGYNEQFF.